What follows are 30 T cell receptor beta chains derived from one specimen sequenced in a study of blood T cell repertoires in COVID-19. The repertoire was sequenced with immunoSEQ multiplex PCR; TCRdb's copy has only in-frame clones and lacks some. The profile shows about 28,000 clones, over 75% of them singletons. Sequencing was done on a sample of peripheral blood. These receptors were collected from a man between 65 and 85 years old with active COVID-19.

The chain uses TRBV27 and TRBJ1-2; D is perhaps TRBD1 (5 bases). The V end lost 8 bases, the J end lost 3 bases, and 13 bases lay between the germline ends. This CDR3 comprises 13 residues. The germline CDR1 and CDR2 sequences are MNHEY and SMNVEV (reference sequence). In DNA form, the CDR3 reads TGTGCCAGCGGGGGGTATATGGACTATGGCTACACCTTC. Its translation: CASGGYMDYGYTF.

The genes are TRBV4-3 and TRBJ2-3; 9 positions agree with TRBD2. V trimming: 0 bases; J trimming: 7 bases; junction bases outside the gene matches: 2. The V gene's germline CDR1 is LGHNA and CDR2 YSLEER. The CDR3 consists of 14 residues. In DNA, the CDR3 is TGCGCCAGCAGCCAAGAGCGGGGGGGATATACGCAGTATTTT. It specifies CASSQERGGYTQYF.

The rearrangement joins TRBV18 to TRBJ2-3; TRBD2 agrees at 9 bases. The CDR3 sequence is 16 residues long. The V gene's germline CDR1 is KGHSH and CDR2 LQKENI. J was trimmed by 5 bases and V by 1 base; bases with no gene match: 7. The CDR3 DNA is TGTGCCAGCTCACCACAGCTAGCGGGGAGCGGAGATACGCAGTATTTT. It is translated as CASSPQLAGSGDTQYF.

This clone was counted only a few times. The gene calls are TRBV2 and TRBJ1-2; TRBD1 aligns across 9 bases. The CDR3 has 15 residues. Germline CDR1 reads SNHLY; CDR2 reads FYNNEI. Losses at the gene ends were 4 bases for V and 5 bases for J; bases not matched to a gene: 8. CDR3 bases: TGTGCCAGCAGTGCGAGGAGACAGGGGGAATATGGCTACACCTTC. Translated: CASSARRQGEYGYTF.

In DNA form, the CDR3 reads TGTGCCAGCAGGATAGACAGAGCTGGAAACACCATATATTTT. This encodes CASRIDRAGNTIYF. The V and J genes are TRBV2 and TRBJ1-3, with D perhaps matching TRBD1 (5 bases). CDR1 is SNHLY, CDR2 FYNNEI, per germline. The CDR3 consists of 14 residues. The germline V and J ends were trimmed by 6 bases and 2 bases, with 11 bases remaining between them.

J is TRBJ1-1 and V is TRBV7-9; 8 bases fit TRBD1. CDR1 and CDR2 from the germline V gene are SEHNR and FQNEAQ (reference sequence). CDR3 length: 14 amino acids. Germline trimming cut 1 base from V and 5 bases from J; bases unmatched to any gene: 3. In nucleotides, the CDR3 is TGTGCCAGCAGCTTAGACAGGGGGAGGACTGAAGCTTTCTTT. It encodes CASSLDRGRTEAFF.

The chain links TRBV7-8 to TRBJ2-4; 9 nucleotides line up with TRBD1. In germline, CDR1 is SGHVS, CDR2 FQNEAQ. V was pared by 2 bases and J by 1 base, with 12 bases of the junction left unmatched. The CDR3 totals 19 residues. Written as DNA, the CDR3 is TGTGCCAGCAGCTTAATACAGGGGGCGCGCGTATCGGCCAAAAACATTCAGTACTTC. It is translated as CASSLIQGARVSAKNIQYF.

CDR3 in DNA: TGTGCCAGCAGTTTATCGACAGGGTTCGATGAGCAGTTCTTC. It codes for CASSLSTGFDEQFF. This chain links TRBV27 with TRBJ2-1; 7 bases are shared with TRBD1. The CDR3 is made up of 14 amino acids. With 0 bases clipped from V and 8 bases from J, the junction kept 4 bases outside the gene matches. Germline loops: CDR1 MNHEY, CDR2 SMNVEV (reference sequence).

CDR3 protein: CASSYGQGSTDTQYF. As DNA, the CDR3 is TGTGCCAGCAGTTACGGGCAGGGGAGCACAGATACGCAGTATTTT. The V and J genes are TRBV6-6 and TRBJ2-3, with D possibly being TRBD1 (6 bases). Germline assignment: CDR1 MNHNY and CDR2 SVGAGI (reference sequence). The CDR3 length is 15 residues. V was cut by 2 bases and J by 0 bases, with 9 bases left in between.

The chain is built from TRBV4-3 and TRBJ2-1; D possibly corresponds to TRBD1 (5 bases). In germline, CDR1 is LGHNA, CDR2 YSLEER. Trimming left V 4 bases short and J 5 bases short, with 9 bases between. This CDR3 contains 13 residues. The CDR3 DNA follows: TGCGCCAGCAGCCTTTGGACAAACAATGAGCAGTTCTTC. Translation gives CASSLWTNNEQFF.

J is TRBJ2-5 and V is TRBV4-2; D may be TRBD1 (5 bases). The CDR3 spans 15 residues. Looked up from germline, CDR1 is LGHNA and CDR2 is YNFKEQ. Deletions cut 1 base from V and 3 bases from J, with 12 bases between. The CDR3 DNA reads as TGTGCCAGCAGCCAAGGACTTCAGGGTGAAGAGACCCAGTACTTC. This gives the protein CASSQGLQGEETQYF.

The V gene is TRBV27, the J gene TRBJ1-2; 10 bases are a match to TRBD1. Germline V gene data show CDR1 as MNHEY and CDR2 as SMNVEV (reference sequence). The CDR3 runs to 17 residues. The trim removed 0 bases at V and 4 bases at J, leaving 8 bases unmatched. CDR3 nucleotides: TGTGCCAGCAGTTTATCTGGTGACAGGGGGCGCGTCTATGGCTACACCTTC. Translated: CASSLSGDRGRVYGYTF.

J is TRBJ2-3 and V is TRBV5-1; 7 positions agree with TRBD2. The CDR3 has 15 residues. J was trimmed by 1 base and V by 4 bases; bases with no gene match: 6. Germline V gene sequence: CDR1 SGHRS, CDR2 YFSETQ. The CDR3 spells CASSPGLVRTDTQYF. In DNA, the CDR3 is TGCGCCAGCAGCCCCGGACTAGTTCGCACAGATACGCAGTATTTT.

The table lists this clone with a count of one. This chain uses TRBV28 with TRBJ1-1; D uncertain. V lost 4 bases, J lost 6 bases, and 12 bases lay in between. This CDR3 has 13 residues. The germline gives CDR1 MDHEN, CDR2 SYDVKM. The chain's CDR3 is CASSYPAAAEAFF. In DNA form, the CDR3 reads TGTGCCAGCAGTTACCCAGCGGCAGCTGAAGCTTTCTTT.

The rearrangement uses TRBV12-5 and TRBJ2-6; TRBD1 agrees at 8 bases. The CDR3 is 17 residues long. CDR1 is LGHNT, CDR2 FRNRAP, per germline. The junction had 7 bases not matched to a gene; V was cut back by 6 bases and J by 0 bases. The CDR3 nucleotides are TGTGCTAGTGGGTCAGGGGGCCCCATCTCTGGGGCCAACGTCCTGACTTTC. Translation gives CASGSGGPISGANVLTF.

There are a few counts of this clone. V is TRBV2 and J is TRBJ1-6; D is uncertain. The CDR3 is made up of 14 amino acids. Trimming took off 2 bases at V and 7 bases at J, with 9 bases between the two ends. Germline loops: CDR1 SNHLY, CDR2 FYNNEI. CDR3 sequence: CASSERQANSPLHF. The CDR3 nucleotides are TGTGCCAGCAGTGAACGCCAGGCGAATTCACCCCTCCACTTT.

V gene TRBV1 combines with J gene TRBJ2-3; TRBD2 is the table's D call and was not checked against the DNA. TRBV1 is reported as a pseudogene. The CDR3 contains 18 residues. The CDR3 coding sequence is TGCACCAGCAGCCAATACCCCCCGCGGGGCATGGCCACAGATACGCAGTATTTT. Translated: CTSSQYPPRGMATDTQYF.

This clone is classed as medium-sized. The V and J genes are TRBV29-1 and TRBJ2-2; 10 bases fit TRBD2. The germline V gene has CDR1 SQVTM and CDR2 ANQGSEA. Trimming cost V 2 bases and J 7 bases; bases outside gene matches: 10. The CDR3 covers 16 residues. The DNA for the CDR3 is TGCAGCGTTGAATTGGCTAGCGGGGGCCCGGGCGGGGAGCTGTTTTTT. It encodes CSVELASGGPGGELFF.

This clone was counted a single time. The J gene is TRBJ2-7, the V gene TRBV18; TRBD1 matches 7 bases. This CDR3 is 14 amino acids long. Germline V gene lookup returns CDR1 KGHSH and CDR2 LQKENI. The trim removed 6 bases at V and 6 bases at J, leaving 11 bases unmatched. The CDR3: CASSPDRVGREQYF. The CDR3 DNA follows: TGTGCCAGCTCCCCCGACAGGGTCGGTCGCGAGCAGTACTTC.

The chain joins TRBV2 to TRBJ1-1, with D maybe TRBD1 (5 bases). V was cut by 8 bases and J by 3 bases, with 16 bases left in between. The germline V gene has CDR1 SNHLY and CDR2 FYNNEI. This CDR3 spans 14 amino acids. The CDR3, as DNA: TGTGCCAGCTTGCGTGCGGGGGAACACACTGAAGCTTTCTTT. Amino acids: CASLRAGEHTEAFF.

The rearrangement uses TRBV13 and TRBJ2-1, with D maybe TRBD1 (6 bases). Between the trimmed V and J ends, which lost 2 bases and 7 bases, there was a span of 6 bases. CDR3 length: 12 amino acids. Germline V gene lookup returns CDR1 PRHDT and CDR2 FYEKMQ (reference sequence). CDR3 sequence reads: CASSLTGNEQFF. In nucleotides, the CDR3 is TGTGCCAGCAGCTTAACAGGGAATGAGCAGTTCTTC. Combining the CDR3 with reference TRBV13 and TRBJ2-1 gives the whole variable domain AAGVIQSPRHLIKEKRETATLKCYPIPRHDTVYWYQQGPGQDPQFLISFYEKMQSDKGSIPDRFSAQQFSDYHSELNMSSLELGDSALYFCASSLTGNEQFFGPGTRLTVL.

The chain combines TRBV4-1 with TRBJ2-1, with D perhaps matching TRBD2 (5 bases). V lost 2 bases and J lost 4, with 12 bases in between. The germline V gene encodes CDR1 MGHRA and CDR2 YSYEKL. This CDR3 has 15 residues. Written as DNA, the CDR3 is TGCGCCAGCAGCCAACCCACGGACTCGTACAATGAGCAGTTCTTC. It translates to CASSQPTDSYNEQFF.

V is TRBV5-1 and J is TRBJ1-6; the match to TRBD1 covers 7 bases. This CDR3 has 16 amino acids. J gave up 0 bases and V 4 bases, and 4 bases lay outside the gene matches. Germline V CDR1 and CDR2: SGHRS, YFSETQ. CDR3 protein: CASSTTGSSYNSPLHF. Here the CDR3 DNA reads TGCGCCAGCAGCACGACAGGGAGCTCCTATAATTCACCCCTCCACTTT.

The chain uses TRBV11-3 and TRBJ2-1; 8 nucleotides match TRBD2. Germline CDR1 reads SGHNT; CDR2 reads YENEEA. The CDR3 is 14 residues long. Trimming at V came to 4 bases and at J to 8 bases, leaving 7 bases not matched to a gene. Here the CDR3 reads CASSSPAGADEQFF. DNA of the CDR3: TGTGCCAGCAGCTCCCCAGCGGGGGCGGATGAGCAGTTCTTC.

This clone was detected a few times. The chain couples TRBV7-8 to TRBJ2-7; perhaps TRBD2 as D (6 bases). V was clipped by 5 bases and J by 3 bases, with 20 bases between them. The CDR3 runs 16 residues. CDR1 SGHVS and CDR2 FQNEAQ come from the germline V gene. The CDR3 DNA reads TGTGCCAGCAGCATCGATAGGGCGGGGAGCGGCTACGAGCAGTACTTC. This codes for CASSIDRAGSGYEQYF.

This rearrangement joins TRBV18 to TRBJ2-7; tentative D call: TRBD1 (6 bases). CDR1 KGHSH and CDR2 LQKENI come from the germline V gene. The CDR3 runs 16 residues. Trimming cost V 1 base and J 7 bases, with 20 bases left between them. CDR3 sequence (DNA): TGTGCCAGCTCACCACTCCCTGACCACAGTAGGGGGGAGCAGTACTTC. Translating gives CASSPLPDHSRGEQYF. Full variable domain (rest looked up from reference TRBV18 and TRBJ2-7): NAGVMQNPRHLVRRRGQEARLRCSPMKGHSHVYWYRQLPEEGLKFMVYLQKENIIDESGMPKERFSAEFPKEGPSILRIQQVVRGDSAAYFCASSPLPDHSRGEQYFGPGTRLTVT.

The J gene is TRBJ2-6, the V gene TRBV7-9, with D possibly being TRBD2 (5 bases). Germline values: CDR1 SEHNR, CDR2 FQNEAQ (reference sequence). CDR3 length: 15 residues. Trimming left V 6 bases short and J 9 bases short, with 18 bases between. CDR3 protein: CASSPRSADYNVLTF. CDR3 bases: TGTGCCAGCAGTCCTAGGAGCGCCGACTACAACGTCCTGACTTTC. The full variable domain, rest sourced from reference TRBV7-9 and TRBJ2-6, is DTGVSQNPRHKITKRGQNVTFRCDPISEHNRLYWYRQTLGQGPEFLTYFQNEAQLEKSRLLSDRFSAERPKGSFSTLEIQRTEQGDSAMYLCASSPRSADYNVLTFGAGSRLTVL.

V usage is TRBV6-4 and J usage is TRBJ2-3; tentatively, D is TRBD1 (5 bases). This CDR3 comprises 14 residues. Trimming removed 4 bases from V and 0 bases from J, with 8 bases in between. CDR1 is MRHNA and CDR2 is SNTAGT in the germline V gene. This CDR3 reads CASSATASTDTQYF. CDR3 DNA sequence: TGTGCCAGCAGTGCGACAGCTAGCACAGATACGCAGTATTTT.

The V call is TRBV30, the J call TRBJ2-2, with TRBD2 matching over 10 bases. The CDR3 contains 15 residues. The ends lost 4 bases at V and 5 bases at J; junction bases unmatched: 7. The germline CDR1 and CDR2 sequences are GTSNPN and SVGIG (reference sequence). CDR3 sequence (DNA): TGTGCCTGGAAAAGAGCGGGGGGGCGTACCGGGGAGCTGTTTTTT. Translated: CAWKRAGGRTGELFF.

This chain joins TRBV29-1 and TRBJ1-1, with 7 bases fitting TRBD1. Germline CDR1 is SQVTM and CDR2 is ANQGSEA. The CDR3 spans 14 residues. Unmatched junction bases numbered 4, after V lost 3 bases and J lost 0 bases. The CDR3 spells CSVDSDRMNTEAFF. The CDR3 DNA is TGCAGCGTTGACTCGGACAGGATGAACACTGAAGCTTTCTTT.